These T cell receptor beta chains were read from a single sample in a study of shared clonotypes between healthy human individuals. Only in-frame clones appear in the TCRdb table, and some are missing; sequencing was by immunoSEQ multiplex PCR. The sample carries millions of clones, 80% to 95% recorded once. Sequencing was performed on naive CD4+ T cells from PBMCs. Source of these receptors: a man aged 18 to 29 in good health. Some clones in this sample may be carry-over from other donors' samples. The CDR3 runs from the conserved cysteine through the conserved F or W. The D gene is left open where the match is weak. Clone size is shown for a subset of rows, as once, few, many or a class of expanded clone.

V: TRBV6-5; D: NA; J: TRBJ1-2; size: NA; DNA: TGTGCCAGCAGTTACTCGAAAGGGGCCTATGGCTACACCTTC; CDR3: CASSYSKGAYGYTF
V: TRBV7-9; D: NA; J: TRBJ2-7; size: NA; DNA: TGTGCCAGCAGCTGGACAGCGTATAGTTACGAGCAGTACTTC; CDR3: CASSWTAYSYEQYF
V: TRBV28; D: TRBD1; J: TRBJ2-1; size: NA; DNA: TGTGCCAGCAGTTCCCGGACAGGAGACAATGAGCAGTTCTTC; CDR3: CASSSRTGDNEQFF
V: TRBV28; D: NA; J: TRBJ2-7; size: NA; DNA: TGTGCCAGCAGCCCCGGGAATCCCCCCTACGAGCAGTACTTC; CDR3: CASSPGNPPYEQYF
V: TRBV28; D: NA; J: TRBJ2-7; size: NA; DNA: TGTGCCAGCAGTCCGGCCCCCCTAATAGGCGAGCAGTACTTC; CDR3: CASSPAPLIGEQYF
V: TRBV30; D: NA; J: TRBJ2-3; size: once; DNA: TGTGCCTGCCGGCAGCGGAGGGCAGATACGCAGTATTTT; CDR3: CACRQRRADTQYF
V: TRBV29-1; D: TRBD1; J: TRBJ1-4; size: NA; DNA: TGCAGCGTTGAGGGGGGGACAGGGGTAAAAAAACTGTTTTTT; CDR3: CSVEGGTGVKKLFF
V: TRBV7-3; D: TRBD2; J: TRBJ2-1; size: NA; DNA: TGTGCCAGCAGCTTGATGGGACTAGCTTACGAGCAGTTCTTC; CDR3: CASSLMGLAYEQFF
V: TRBV10-3; D: TRBD1; J: TRBJ1-5; size: NA; DNA: TGTGCCACCCGGGACAGGGTAGGGGCTCAGCCCCAGCATTTT; CDR3: CATRDRVGAQPQHF
V: TRBV28; D: NA; J: TRBJ1-3; size: NA; DNA: TGTGCCAGCAGTTTCATGCGGACCTCTGGAAACACCATATATTTT; CDR3: CASSFMRTSGNTIYF
V: TRBV28; D: TRBD1; J: TRBJ1-5; size: once; DNA: TGTGCCAGCAGCCCCAACAGGGGGGCCCGTAGCAATCAGCCCCAGCATTTT; CDR3: CASSPNRGARSNQPQHF
V: TRBV18; D: NA; J: TRBJ2-7; size: NA; DNA: TGTGCCAGCTCACCTTCCTCCTACGAGCAGTACTTC; CDR3: CASSPSSYEQYF
V: TRBV28; D: TRBD1; J: TRBJ1-1; size: NA; DNA: TGTGCCAGCAGTCCACCCAACAGGGGGCGAGGGTACACTGAAGCTTTCTTT; CDR3: CASSPPNRGRGYTEAFF
V: TRBV15; D: TRBD2; J: TRBJ2-2; size: NA; DNA: TGTGCCACCAGCAGAGATGATGCGCGGGAGTTGAACACCGGGGAGCTGTTTTTT; CDR3: CATSRDDARELNTGELFF
V: TRBV19; D: TRBD2; J: TRBJ2-7; size: NA; DNA: TGTGCCAGCCGGAGCGGGAGGGGGTCCTACGAGCAGTACTTC; CDR3: CASRSGRGSYEQYF
V: TRBV19; D: NA; J: TRBJ1-1; size: NA; DNA: TGTGCCAGTACTAAGACCAGCACTGAAGCTTTCTTT; CDR3: CASTKTSTEAFF
V: TRBV6-5; D: NA; J: TRBJ1-2; size: NA; DNA: TGTGCCAGCAGTTACTTGGGTGTTGGCTATGGCTACACCTTC; CDR3: CASSYLGVGYGYTF
V: TRBV5-1; D: NA; J: TRBJ1-3; size: NA; DNA: TGCGCCAGCAGCTTGACTGTCTGGGGGGCAACTGGAAACACCATATATTTT; CDR3: CASSLTVWGATGNTIYF
V: TRBV5-1; D: NA; J: TRBJ1-2; size: NA; DNA: TGCGCCAGCAGCTTGGATGGCCTGGACCCATATGGCTACACCTTC; CDR3: CASSLDGLDPYGYTF
V: TRBV7-9; D: NA; J: TRBJ2-5; size: NA; DNA: TGTGCCAGCAGCGAAACTCTAAGCGGCCAAGAGACCCAGTACTTC; CDR3: CASSETLSGQETQYF
V: TRBV11-1; D: TRBD2; J: TRBJ2-3; size: NA; DNA: TGTGCCAGCAGCTTAAAGGGTAGCGGGAGTCGCACAGATACGCAGTATTTT; CDR3: CASSLKGSGSRTDTQYF
V: TRBV7-2; D: TRBD2; J: TRBJ2-7; size: NA; DNA: TGTGCCAGCAGCTTAGGCACTAGCGGGAACCTCTACGAGCAGTACTTC; CDR3: CASSLGTSGNLYEQYF
V: TRBV5-5; D: NA; J: TRBJ2-1; size: once; DNA: TGTGCCAGCAGCTCCAGTTTGGGGTCCTACAATGAGCAGTTCTTC; CDR3: CASSSSLGSYNEQFF
V: TRBV28; D: NA; J: TRBJ2-2; size: NA; DNA: TGTGCCAGCAGCCGAAGGCCCGGGGAGCTGTTTTTT; CDR3: CASSRRPGELFF
V: TRBV5-1; D: NA; J: TRBJ1-1; size: NA; DNA: TGCGCCAGCAGCAAGGGACGAGGGCCCATGAACACTGAAGCTTTCTTT; CDR3: CASSKGRGPMNTEAFF
V: TRBV6-4; D: TRBD2; J: TRBJ2-1; size: NA; DNA: TGTGCCAGCAGCGGCGGGAGGGGTAGCTCCTACAATGAGCAGTTCTTC; CDR3: CASSGGRGSSYNEQFF
V: TRBV28; D: NA; J: TRBJ1-5; size: NA; DNA: TGTGCCAGCAGTTTTGTGGGACGGCGCAATCAGCCCCAGCATTTT; CDR3: CASSFVGRRNQPQHF
V: TRBV5-1; D: NA; J: TRBJ1-2; size: NA; DNA: TGCGCCAGCAGCTTGGTTGCAGACTATGGCTACACCTTC; CDR3: CASSLVADYGYTF
V: TRBV2; D: TRBD1; J: TRBJ1-5; size: few; DNA: TGTGCCAGCAGTGAAAGGACAGGGGGTCAGCCCCAGCATTTT; CDR3: CASSERTGGQPQHF